This T cell receptor (beta chain) stems from a study of monozygotic twins with inflammatory bowel disease. On this clonotype itself: Its antigen is undetermined.

UMIs that included a 6-nucleotide sample barcode were added by template switching, which took place during cDNA synthesis. TCRdb re-called the 5' RACE reads; every CDR3 protein appears as one record, without DNA. The specimen's table records 300,000 to 400,000 distinct CDR3 sequences. Study results and limitations: In these data, no single strong IBD-associated signal or clonotype received support. Healthy co-twins showed greater TCRbeta diversity (inverse Simpson) than IBD patients.

The CDR3 contains 14 residues. Germline loops: CDR1 ENHRY, CDR2 SYGVKD. Sequences were obtained from blood. The TCR was taken from a human donor with ulcerative colitis or Crohn's disease, or a healthy co-twin of an affected twin (not recorded which). The chain is built from TRBV10-3 and TRBJ2-7; the D gene TCRdb calls, TRBD1, cannot be checked with no DNA. This chain's CDR3 is CAISFGQGAYEQYF.